This TCR beta chain was identified during a study of blood T cell repertoires in COVID-19. Only a few counts were recorded for this clone. Some clones are missing from TCRdb's copy, which holds only in-frame ones; the method was immunoSEQ multiplex PCR. There are roughly 100,000 clones in the sample; about 80% occur only once, and 12% lies in the top ten. CDR3 length equals 16 residues. V was clipped by 4 bases and J by 6 bases; unmatched bases: 9. Per the germline V gene, CDR1 is LGHDT and CDR2 is YNNKEL (reference sequence). What was sequenced was peripheral blood. The rearrangement links TRBV3-1 (or the pseudogene TRBV3-2) to TRBJ1-2, with 12 bases matching TRBD1. This receptor was obtained from a human donor in a cohort sampled during active COVID-19. Here the CDR3 reads CASSPYTGTGGNGYTF. The CDR3 DNA is TGTGCCAGCAGCCCATACACCGGGACAGGGGGCAATGGCTACACCTTC.